This entry lists 22 T cell receptor beta chains sequenced from one sample in a study of Ad26.COV2.S vaccination and SARS-CoV-2 variants. Treatment noted: roughly 20 received Ad26.COV2.S at low or high dose, single or two shots; about 5 received placebo; per-sample allocation not given. Each sample was drawn 63 days after the first injection (of vaccine or placebo). Here immunoSEQ multiplex PCR was the method, and the copy in TCRdb shows in-frame clones only, minus some. In the table there are more than 250,000 clones, around 87% of which are singletons. The sequenced sample was peripheral blood, obtained in a trial of Ad26.COV2.S vaccine versus placebo. The source is a person aged 18-60 years who received the Ad26.COV2.S COVID-19 vaccine or a placebo.

This chain uses TRBV27 with TRBJ1-5, with 10 bases fitting TRBD1. The CDR3 length is 14 residues. The germline V gene has CDR1 MNHEY and CDR2 SMNVEV (reference sequence). J gave up 7 bases and V 7 bases, and 7 bases lay outside the gene matches. The CDR3 loop reads CASTSGQGNQPQHF. The CDR3 DNA sequence: TGTGCCAGCACCTCGGGACAGGGGAACCAGCCCCAGCATTTT.

V usage is TRBV11-2 and J usage is TRBJ2-2; D not certain. The V end lost 3 bases, the J end lost 6 bases, and 5 bases lay between the germline ends. Germline lookup yields CDR1 SGHAT and CDR2 FQNNGV. The CDR3 contains 12 residues. The CDR3 sequence is CASSFMAGELFF. The CDR3, as DNA: TGTGCCAGCAGCTTCATGGCCGGGGAGCTGTTTTTT.

V gene TRBV4-1 combines with J gene TRBJ2-6; TRBD1 matches at 10 bases. CDR1 and CDR2 from the germline V gene are MGHRA and YSYEKL. Losses at the gene ends were 1 base for V and 4 bases for J; bases not matched to a gene: 4. The CDR3 sequence is 17 residues long. The CDR3 region has the DNA TGCGCCAGCAGCCAAGGGACAGGGGGGTCCGGGGCCAACGTCCTGACTTTC. Amino acid sequence: CASSQGTGGSGANVLTF.

The chain couples TRBV27 to TRBJ1-3; D gene ambiguous. V was pared by 7 bases and J by 0 bases, with 10 bases between. Germline loops: CDR1 MNHEY, CDR2 SMNVEV (reference sequence). The CDR3 length is 14 residues. CDR3 sequence: CASTGLSSGNTIYF. The CDR3 nucleotides read TGTGCCAGCACAGGACTAAGCTCTGGAAACACCATATATTTT.

The chain couples TRBV7-2 to TRBJ1-6; unclear D gene. CDR1 and CDR2 (germline): SGHTA, FQGNSA. Trimming pared 5 bases from V and 0 bases from J, leaving 14 bases between. The CDR3 runs to 17 residues. CDR3 in amino acids: CASSAQLRSSYNSPLHF. CDR3 coding DNA: TGTGCCAGCAGCGCCCAACTCAGGAGCTCCTATAATTCACCCCTCCACTTT.

The rearrangement links TRBV25-1 to TRBJ2-1, with D hard to call. The CDR3 sequence is 15 residues long. V shed 5 bases and J shed 0 bases, with 11 bases lying between them. The germline V gene encodes CDR1 MGHDK and CDR2 SYGVNS. The CDR3 sequence: CASSRSTSSYNEQFF. In DNA form, the CDR3 reads TGTGCCAGCAGTAGGTCCACGAGCTCCTACAATGAGCAGTTCTTC.

This clone was seen only once. The chain recombines TRBV5-6 with TRBJ1-2, with D possibly matching TRBD1 (5 bases). The CDR3 consists of 13 residues. The ends were cut back, 0 bases at V and 4 bases at J, with 7 bases in the middle. The germline V gene has CDR1 SGHDT and CDR2 YYEEEE. In DNA form, the CDR3 reads TGTGCCAGCAGCTTGGGCAGGGCCTATGGCTACACCTTC. This sequence encodes CASSLGRAYGYTF.

This clone has more than one count but fewer than ten. The chain couples TRBV6-5 to TRBJ2-3; D gene unclear. The germline V gene has CDR1 MNHEY and CDR2 SVGAGI. The CDR3 contains 13 residues. V was cut by 6 bases and J by 1 base, with 8 bases left in between. In DNA form, the CDR3 reads TGTGCCAGCAGCCTCGTAGGCACAGATACGCAGTATTTT. This sequence encodes CASSLVGTDTQYF.

The chain recombines TRBV5-5 with TRBJ2-5; either TRBD1 or TRBD2 may supply D (6 bases each). This CDR3 contains 15 residues. Germline assignment: CDR1 SGHKS and CDR2 YYEKEE (reference sequence). Deletions cut 4 bases from V and 1 base from J, with 14 bases between. The CDR3 DNA is TGTGCCAGCAGCCCCCCGGGGGCTCTCCAAGAGACCCAGTACTTC. Amino acid sequence: CASSPPGALQETQYF.

Comment on this clone: Other DNA sequences from this sample encode an identical CDR3 as well. The chain joins TRBV4-1 to TRBJ1-5, with 10 bases fitting TRBD1. J lost 2 bases, V lost 3 bases, and 1 base had no gene match. The CDR3 contains 15 residues. The V gene's germline CDR1 is MGHRA and CDR2 YSYEKL. CDR3 residues: CASSQGTGGNQPQHF. The DNA of the CDR3 is TGCGCCAGCAGCCAGGGGACAGGGGGCAATCAGCCCCAGCATTTT.

The chain couples TRBV19 to TRBJ1-5; D remains ambiguous. Trimming took off 1 base at V and 0 bases at J, with 4 bases between the two ends. CDR3 length equals 14 residues. Per germline, CDR1 LNHDA and CDR2 SQIVND (reference sequence). The CDR3 protein is CASSIVASNQPQHF. The CDR3 DNA follows: TGTGCCAGTAGTATAGTGGCTAGCAATCAGCCCCAGCATTTT. Combining the CDR3 with reference TRBV19 and TRBJ1-5 gives the whole variable domain DGGITQSPKYLFRKEGQNVTLSCEQNLNHDAMYWYRQDPGQGLRLIYYSQIVNDFQKGDIAEGYSVSREKKESFPLTVTSAQKNPTAFYLCASSIVASNQPQHFGDGTRLSIL.

The gene calls are TRBV9 and TRBJ1-2; TRBD1 aligns across 7 bases. This CDR3 comprises 12 residues. The ends lost 4 bases at V and 5 bases at J; junction bases unmatched: 2. Germline-derived CDR1 and CDR2 are SGDLS and YYNGEE. This chain's CDR3 is CASSRQGYGYTF. In DNA form, the CDR3 reads TGTGCCAGCAGCAGACAGGGTTATGGCTACACCTTC.

J is TRBJ2-7 and V is TRBV7-2; 9 nucleotides match TRBD1. J lost 5 bases, V lost 4 bases, and 9 bases had no gene match. The CDR3 extends over 15 amino acids. In germline, CDR1 is SGHTA, CDR2 FQGNSA. CDR3 DNA sequence: TGTGCCAGCAGCTCCGACCGGGACAGGGCCCACGAGCAGTACTTC. It codes for CASSSDRDRAHEQYF.

Only one count was recorded for this clone. This sequence joins TRBV19 and TRBJ1-2; tentatively, D is TRBD1 (6 bases). This CDR3 has 15 amino acids. Germline V gene sequence: CDR1 LNHDA, CDR2 SQIVND (reference sequence). Deletions cut 2 bases from V and 5 bases from J, with 15 bases between. The CDR3, as DNA: TGTGCCAGTAGTATACCCTCCGGACAGTTATATGGCTACACCTTC. Amino acids: CASSIPSGQLYGYTF.

V gene TRBV2 combines with J gene TRBJ1-2; D not certain. The CDR3 loop spans 12 amino acids. CDR1 and CDR2 (germline): SNHLY, FYNNEI. Between the trimmed V and J ends, which lost 5 bases and 5 bases, there was a span of 9 bases. CDR3 protein: CASSREGYGYTF. CDR3 bases: TGTGCCAGCAGTCGGGAGGGTTATGGCTACACCTTC.

This chain links TRBV6-2 or TRBV6-3 with TRBJ2-3; D might be TRBD1 (6 bases). The CDR3 is 12 residues long. V was shortened by 4 bases and J by 7 bases, with 9 bases between the two germline ends. The germline V gene encodes CDR1 MNHEY and CDR2 SVGEGT. Here the CDR3 reads CASSFGQYTQYF. The CDR3, as DNA: TGTGCCAGCAGTTTTGGACAGTATACGCAGTATTTT.

This chain uses TRBV3-1 (or the pseudogene TRBV3-2) with TRBJ2-7; TRBD1 is a possible D gene (6 bases). Germline V gene sequence: CDR1 LGHDT, CDR2 YNNKEL (reference sequence). The CDR3 spans 13 residues. The V gene lost 2 bases and the J gene lost 3 bases, with 8 bases spanning the gap. The CDR3 region has the DNA TGTGCCAGCAGCCAAACAGGGATCTACGAGCAGTACTTC. Its protein is CASSQTGIYEQYF.

This chain uses TRBV5-1 with TRBJ2-1; 10 positions agree with TRBD1. Germline lookup yields CDR1 SGHRS and CDR2 YFSETQ. V was clipped by 6 bases and J by 8 bases; unmatched bases: 8. This CDR3 region has 14 residues. The CDR3 DNA sequence: TGCGCCAGCACGCGGGGACAGGGGAGGGATGAGCAGTTCTTC. It translates to CASTRGQGRDEQFF.

This clone was detected once. Other DNA sequences of this sample code for an identical CDR3. The chain uses TRBV5-4 and TRBJ1-2; 9 bases match TRBD1. CDR3 length: 15 residues. CDR1 and CDR2 (germline): SGHNT, YYREEE (reference sequence). Trimming removed 0 bases from V and 6 bases from J; junction bases left unmatched: 6. In nucleotides, the CDR3 is TGTGCCAGCAGCTTGGCGAACAGGGGGCTGGATGGCTACACCTTC. As protein: CASSLANRGLDGYTF.

The V call is TRBV18, the J call TRBJ1-4, with D perhaps TRBD1 (5 bases). V was pared by 3 bases and J by 8 bases, with 10 bases between. Germline lookup yields CDR1 KGHSH and CDR2 LQKENI. This CDR3 has 13 residues. The CDR3 DNA reads as TGTGCCAGCTCACCGGGTCAGGGAGAAAAACTGTTTTTT. This gives the protein CASSPGQGEKLFF. Using reference TRBV18 and TRBJ1-4 for the parts outside the CDR3, the full variable domain is NAGVMQNPRHLVRRRGQEARLRCSPMKGHSHVYWYRQLPEEGLKFMVYLQKENIIDESGMPKERFSAEFPKEGPSILRIQQVVRGDSAAYFCASSPGQGEKLFFGSGTQLSVL.

The chain is built from TRBV27 and TRBJ1-2; no reliable D call. The CDR3 covers 12 residues. V was pared by 2 bases and J by 8 bases, with 9 bases between. Looked up from germline, CDR1 is MNHEY and CDR2 is SMNVEV (reference sequence). The CDR3 sequence is CASSLNGYGYTF. DNA for the CDR3: TGTGCCAGCAGTTTAAATGGTTACGGCTACACCTTC.

This rearrangement joins TRBV4-1 to TRBJ1-4, with D uncertain. The CDR3 extends over 13 amino acids. From germline, CDR1 is MGHRA and CDR2 YSYEKL. The V end lost 3 bases, the J end lost 8 bases, and 10 bases lay between the germline ends. CDR3 sequence (DNA): TGCGCCAGCAGCCATGCGAGGACCGAAAAACTGTTTTTT. Amino acid sequence: CASSHARTEKLFF.